A single T cell receptor beta chain is shown here with its context. This entry is derived from a study of blood T cell repertoires in COVID-19. Overall study context: PBMCs, B-cell-depleted T cells, or T cells provided the cDNA or gDNA that made up the material.

This study enrolled people aged roughly 18 to 89 from about 26 US geographic areas. The study assigned cohorts using participant-reported clinical history. In the study's own analysis: It was from reference gene primer amplification that nucleated cell counts were estimated. Here immunoSEQ multiplex PCR was the method, and the copy in TCRdb shows in-frame clones only, minus some. V, J and clone size were drawn from that table, and D and trimming were deduced from the DNA. The sample consists of roughly 250,000 clones, 86% of them appearing once. The CDR3 has 13 residues. Deletions cut 10 bases from V and 7 bases from J, with 17 bases between. CDR1 and CDR2 (germline): ENHRY, SYGVKD.

The sample comprised PBMCs or T cells enriched from blood (not recorded which). The chain is built from TRBV10-3 and TRBJ1-5; no clear D gene. This clonotype originated in a woman aged 45-59 years who had recovered from COVID-19. CDR3 protein: CASAAGSEQPQHF. The CDR3 DNA follows: TGTGCCAGTGCGGCCGGGTCGGAACAGCCCCAGCATTTT.